The present entry profiles one TCR beta chain with its context. This entry comes from a study of cytomegalovirus exposure and HLA in healthy donors. PCR employed 60 Vbeta and 13 Jbeta primers. Sequencing used immunoSEQ multiplex PCR; TCRdb keeps in-frame clones, though not all of them. The data hold about 130,000 clones, with 70% to 80% observed a single time. The CDR3 consists of 15 residues. J was trimmed by 8 bases and V by 3 bases; bases with no gene match: 7. Germline V gene lookup returns CDR1 KGHSH and CDR2 LQKENI. This chain joins TRBV18 and TRBJ1-4; 9 nucleotides line up with TRBD1. Sequencing was done on a sample of PBMCs. This receptor was identified in a man in his fifties or sixties in good health and CMV-seronegative. The CDR3 loop is CASSPLGQGYEKLFF. The DNA of the CDR3 is TGTGCCAGCTCACCCTTAGGACAGGGGTACGAAAAACTGTTTTTT.